This paragraph covers one TCR beta chain sequence. Its antigen is unidentified. The data derive from a study of cytomegalovirus exposure and HLA in healthy donors. The wider study: Around 200 million T cells yielded 100 million to 130 million unique TCR beta sequences, as an earlier analysis found.

The CDR3 totals 14 residues. J lost 3 bases, V lost 3 bases, and 3 bases had no gene match. Per the germline V gene, CDR1 is SGHTA and CDR2 is FQGNSA. The PCR contained 60 Vbeta and 13 Jbeta primers. Sequencing was performed with immunoSEQ multiplex PCR; in TCRdb, only in-frame clones are kept and a portion is missing. The sample lists 150,000 to 170,000 clones; over 75% were seen once. Findings of the study overall: TCR beta chain V- and J-gene trimming was linked, in a later analysis, to a missense variant in DCLRE1C.

The source is a woman aged 40-49 years in good health and CMV-seropositive. Sequencing was done on a sample of PBMCs. The chain combines TRBV7-2 with TRBJ2-7, with 9 positions matching TRBD1. DNA for the CDR3: TGTGCCAGCAGCTTGGACAGGGGACTCTACGAGCAGTACTTC. Translating gives CASSLDRGLYEQYF.